This entry lists 8 T cell receptor beta chains sequenced from one sample in a study of blood T cell repertoires in COVID-19. TCRdb keeps only in-frame clones here, not all; method: immunoSEQ multiplex PCR. This table holds around 60,000 clones, about 85% found once. The source material was peripheral blood. These TCRs come from a man between 65 and 85 years old with acute or convalescent COVID-19.

The rearrangement uses TRBV20-1 and TRBJ2-1; D is undetermined. Deletions cut 4 bases from V and 9 bases from J, with 10 bases between. CDR1 is DFQATT, CDR2 SNEGSKA, per germline (reference sequence). The CDR3 consists of 11 residues. The CDR3 nucleotides read TGCAGTGCTACGTTTCCCGTTGAGCAGTTCTTC. Translating gives CSATFPVEQFF.

The rearrangement uses TRBV19 and TRBJ1-4; 9 bases are shared with TRBD1. The CDR3 totals 17 residues. The germline CDR1 and CDR2 sequences are LNHDA and SQIVND (reference sequence). With 6 bases clipped from V and 3 bases from J, the junction kept 11 bases outside the gene matches. As DNA, the CDR3 is TGTGCCAGTAGGAATCGGACAGGGGCAGGCGCTAATGAAAAACTGTTTTTT. It specifies CASRNRTGAGANEKLFF.

This sequence joins TRBV5-1 and TRBJ1-6; 10 nucleotides align to TRBD1. V lost 3 bases and J lost 5; bases outside the gene matches: 5. The germline V gene encodes CDR1 SGHRS and CDR2 YFSETQ. The CDR3 length is 16 residues. CDR3 nucleotide sequence: TGCGCCAGCAGCTCCCGGACAGGGGGTAATAATTCACCCCTCCACTTT. This gives the protein CASSSRTGGNNSPLHF.

This chain connects TRBV6-5 to TRBJ1-1, with D maybe TRBD1 (5 bases). Trimming removed 6 bases from V and 11 bases from J, with 16 bases in between. The CDR3 loop spans 12 amino acids. Germline CDR1 reads MNHEY; CDR2 reads SVGAGI. The CDR3 is CASSLSRGLAFF. DNA of the CDR3: TGTGCCAGCAGCCTCTCGCGGGGGTTGGCTTTCTTT.

The rearrangement uses TRBV4-1 and TRBJ2-3, with 9 bases lining up with TRBD1. The junction had 11 bases not matched to a gene; V was cut back by 5 bases and J by 2 bases. The CDR3 extends over 17 amino acids. Germline V gene sequence: CDR1 MGHRA, CDR2 YSYEKL. The DNA for the CDR3 is TGCGCCAGCAGCAAAATCTACAGGGGGCAAACCACAGATACGCAGTATTTT. Protein product: CASSKIYRGQTTDTQYF.

In this sample, this clone turned up once. This chain uses TRBV18 with TRBJ2-7, with 7 bases that match TRBD1. The CDR3 loop spans 15 amino acids. From germline, CDR1 is KGHSH and CDR2 LQKENI. After removal of 3 bases from V and 0 bases from J, the junction contained 5 bases not matched to a gene. The chain's CDR3 is CASSPGAGGSYEQYF. Written as DNA, the CDR3 is TGTGCCAGCTCACCGGGGGCAGGGGGCTCCTACGAGCAGTACTTC.

The rearrangement uses TRBV10-3 and TRBJ1-2; 11 positions agree with TRBD1. Trimming removed 10 bases from V and 3 bases from J; junction bases left unmatched: 7. The CDR3 loop spans 14 amino acids. Germline-derived CDR1 and CDR2 are ENHRY and SYGVKD. CDR3 region: CASDGTGGYYGYTF. The CDR3 DNA sequence: TGTGCCAGCGACGGGACAGGGGGTTACTATGGCTACACCTTC.

The CDR3 DNA follows: TGTGCCAGCAGCCTACTCGTATACGAGCAGTACTTC. This encodes CASSLLVYEQYF. The genes are TRBV7-2 and TRBJ2-7; D is ambiguous. With 5 bases removed from V and 4 bases from J, the gap between germline ends came to 9 bases. Germline-derived CDR1 and CDR2 are SGHTA and FQGNSA. The CDR3 consists of 12 residues.